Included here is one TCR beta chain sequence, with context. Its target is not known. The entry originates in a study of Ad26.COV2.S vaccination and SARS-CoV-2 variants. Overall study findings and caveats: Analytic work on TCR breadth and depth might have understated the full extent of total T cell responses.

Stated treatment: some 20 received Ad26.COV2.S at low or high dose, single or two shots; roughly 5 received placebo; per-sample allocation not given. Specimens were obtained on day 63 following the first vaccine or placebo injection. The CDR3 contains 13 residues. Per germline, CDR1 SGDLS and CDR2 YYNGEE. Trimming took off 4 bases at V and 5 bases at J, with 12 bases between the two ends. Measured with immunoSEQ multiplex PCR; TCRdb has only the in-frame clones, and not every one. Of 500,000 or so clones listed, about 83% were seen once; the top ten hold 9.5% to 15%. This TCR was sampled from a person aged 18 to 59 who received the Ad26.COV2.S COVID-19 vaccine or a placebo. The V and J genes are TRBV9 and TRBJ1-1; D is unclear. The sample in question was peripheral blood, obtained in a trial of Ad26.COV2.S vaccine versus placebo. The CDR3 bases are TGTGCCAGCAGCAAGCGGATCTGGACTGAAGCTTTCTTT. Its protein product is CASSKRIWTEAFF. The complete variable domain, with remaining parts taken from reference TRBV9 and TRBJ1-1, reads DSGVTQTPKHLITATGQRVTLRCSPRSGDLSVYWYQQSLDQGLQFLIQYYNGEERAKGNILERFSAQQFPDLHSELNLSSLELGDSALYFCASSKRIWTEAFFGQGTRLTVV.